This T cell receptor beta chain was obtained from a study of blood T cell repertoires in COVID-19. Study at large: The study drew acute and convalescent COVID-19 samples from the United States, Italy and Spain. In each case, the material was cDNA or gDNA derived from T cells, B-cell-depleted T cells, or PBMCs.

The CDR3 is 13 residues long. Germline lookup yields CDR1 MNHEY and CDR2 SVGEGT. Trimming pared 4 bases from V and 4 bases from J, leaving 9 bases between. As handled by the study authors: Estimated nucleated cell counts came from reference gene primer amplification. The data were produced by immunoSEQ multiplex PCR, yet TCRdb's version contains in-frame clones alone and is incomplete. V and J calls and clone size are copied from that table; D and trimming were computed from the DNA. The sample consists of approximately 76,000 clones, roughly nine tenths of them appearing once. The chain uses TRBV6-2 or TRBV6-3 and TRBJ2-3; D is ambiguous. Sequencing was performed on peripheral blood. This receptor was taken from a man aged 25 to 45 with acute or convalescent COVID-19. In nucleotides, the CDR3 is TGTGCCAGCAGTTTAAGAGATCCAGATACGCAGTATTTT. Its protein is CASSLRDPDTQYF.